These T cell receptor beta chains were read from a single sample in a study of blood T cell repertoires in COVID-19. Method: immunoSEQ multiplex PCR; TCRdb's copy keeps in-frame clones and lacks some. The repertoire holds about 120,000 clones, with around 80% as singletons. The sequencing input was peripheral blood. The receptors here all came from a man in his forties or fifties with acute or convalescent COVID-19. The CDR3 runs from the conserved cysteine through the conserved F or W. Each record gives: V gene, CDR3 protein.

TRBV9,CASSPFPGRVDSYEQYF
TRBV7-9,CASSLTETYNSPLHF
TRBV7-9,CASSGRTGGDGYTF
TRBV5-1,CASSRVPQGGTEAFF
TRBV27,CASSSLSYEQYF
TRBV18,CASSTIAGGGYNEQFF
TRBV5-1,CASSLTGEPYNEQFF
TRBV5-1,CASSLADRERDGYTF
TRBV2,CASSLQGADQPQHF
TRBV6-5,CASRGTEDYEQYF
TRBV10-1,CASSESTWLAPTPGSSYNEQFF
TRBV19,CASTSPGLYNEQFF
TRBV9,CASSLPPGGSEEQYF
TRBV10-2,CASSLDIAGGPVDEQFF
TRBV19,CASSHRGREETQYF
TRBV25-1,CASSEYIFNYGYTF
TRBV5-1,CASSLLPGTSGSPDTQYF
TRBV21-1,CASSNSPDRGFEQYF
TRBV10-2,CASTSKGSTEAFF
TRBV5-4,CASSLRSGFSYEQYF
TRBV28,CASSPGPHRGYSYNEQFF
TRBV6-5,CASSYTRTGTGEQYF
TRBV20-1,CSALDEKLFF
TRBV7-9,CASSLQGGGTEAFF
TRBV28,CASSSGTSGTNEQFF
TRBV21-1,CASRGGQGTNLDGYTF
TRBV5-3,CARSLNCTGNLRYEQYF
TRBV24-1,CATSDSNLAGRTDTQYF
TRBV5-1,CASSPTGGPSYNEQFF
TRBV19,CASSMSQAGSYEQYF
TRBV5-1,CASSYSDTQYF
TRBV28,CASSDTGGAQVHGYTF
TRBV14,CASSQDPGGSYNEQFF
TRBV4-1,CASSRQGAGNTIYF
TRBV28,CASSRLDSPYEQYF
TRBV4-2,CASSQPTSGNFRSYNEQFF
TRBV2,CASSAGPGMGDTQYF
TRBV19,CASSIFPDTEAFF
TRBV7-8,CASSSDRVQETQYF
TRBV18,CASSPEFNTEAFF
TRBV4-2,CASSQDDRDGYGYTF
TRBV29-1,CSVEYWGQENGYTF
TRBV2,CAYRGVSNTGELFF
TRBV9,CASSVAPSGGRDTQYF
TRBV7-6,CASSHSDRVGANEQFF
TRBV11-2,CASSLETGYEQYF
TRBV6-5,CASSRSTGNSYGYTF
TRBV4-1,CASSRGLDRGKSPLHF
TRBV27,CASTSLGQGTDTQYF
TRBV27,CASSWDSTNTGELFF
TRBV28,CASRRAGWFDEQFF
TRBV28,CASSRPEAIAGYTF
TRBV4-1,CASSHPRGPNEKLFF